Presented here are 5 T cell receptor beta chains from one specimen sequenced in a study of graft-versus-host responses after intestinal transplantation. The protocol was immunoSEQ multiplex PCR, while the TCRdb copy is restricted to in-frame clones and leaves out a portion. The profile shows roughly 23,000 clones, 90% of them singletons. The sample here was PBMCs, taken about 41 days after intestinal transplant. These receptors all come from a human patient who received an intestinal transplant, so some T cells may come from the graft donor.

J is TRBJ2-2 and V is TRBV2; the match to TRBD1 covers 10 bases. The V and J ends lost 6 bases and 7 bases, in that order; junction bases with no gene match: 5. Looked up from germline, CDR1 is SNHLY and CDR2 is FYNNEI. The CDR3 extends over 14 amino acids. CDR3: CASRRTGGVGELFF. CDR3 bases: TGTGCCAGCAGAAGGACAGGGGGTGTCGGGGAGCTGTTTTTT.

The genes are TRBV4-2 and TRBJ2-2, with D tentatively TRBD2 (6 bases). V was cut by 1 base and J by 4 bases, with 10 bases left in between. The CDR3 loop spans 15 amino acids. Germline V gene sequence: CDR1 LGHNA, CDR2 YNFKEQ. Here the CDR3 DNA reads TGTGCCAGCAGCCAAGGAGTAGCGGTCACCGGGGAGCTGTTTTTT. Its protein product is CASSQGVAVTGELFF.

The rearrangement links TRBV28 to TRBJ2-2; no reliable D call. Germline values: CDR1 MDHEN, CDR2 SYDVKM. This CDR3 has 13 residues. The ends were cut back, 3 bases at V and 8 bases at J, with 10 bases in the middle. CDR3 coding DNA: TGTGCCAGCAGTTTTAGGGCTGTTGGGGAGCTGTTTTTT. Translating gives CASSFRAVGELFF.

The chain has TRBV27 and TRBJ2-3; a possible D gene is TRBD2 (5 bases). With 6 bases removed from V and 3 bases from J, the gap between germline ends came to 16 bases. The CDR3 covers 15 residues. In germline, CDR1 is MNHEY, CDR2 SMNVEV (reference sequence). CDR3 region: CASSRRRSATDTQYF. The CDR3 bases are TGTGCCAGCAGCCGGAGGCGGAGCGCAACAGATACGCAGTATTTT.

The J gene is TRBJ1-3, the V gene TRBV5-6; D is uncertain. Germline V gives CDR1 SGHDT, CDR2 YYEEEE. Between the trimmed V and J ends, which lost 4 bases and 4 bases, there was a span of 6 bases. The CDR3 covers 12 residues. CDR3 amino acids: CASSAVGNTIYF. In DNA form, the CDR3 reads TGTGCCAGCAGCGCGGTGGGAAACACCATATATTTT.